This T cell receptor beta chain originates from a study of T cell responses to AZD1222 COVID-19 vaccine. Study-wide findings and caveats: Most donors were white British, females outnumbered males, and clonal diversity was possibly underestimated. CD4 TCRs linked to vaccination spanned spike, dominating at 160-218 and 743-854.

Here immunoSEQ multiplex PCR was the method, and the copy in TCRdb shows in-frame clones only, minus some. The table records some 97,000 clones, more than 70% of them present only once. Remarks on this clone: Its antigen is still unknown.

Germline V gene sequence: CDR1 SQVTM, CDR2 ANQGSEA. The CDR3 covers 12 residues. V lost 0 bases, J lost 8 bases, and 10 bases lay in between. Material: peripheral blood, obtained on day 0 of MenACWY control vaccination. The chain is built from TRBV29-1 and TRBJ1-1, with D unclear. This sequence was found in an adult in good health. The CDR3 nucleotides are TGCAGCGTTGAAGAGCGCCCCCGAGAAGCTTTCTTT. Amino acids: CSVEERPREAFF.